This T cell receptor beta chain is from a study of cytomegalovirus exposure and HLA in healthy donors. The germline V gene has CDR1 SGHTA and CDR2 FQGNSA. V lost 0 bases, J lost 6 bases, and 15 bases stayed unmatched. The CDR3 runs to 18 residues. A note on this clone: Its specificity is not known.

The PCR contained 60 Vbeta and 13 Jbeta primers. Using immunoSEQ multiplex PCR, the repertoire was profiled, and TCRdb retains in-frame clones only, with some absent. The sample lists about 100,000 clones; about 76% were seen once. Study-wide results and limits: TCR beta V- and J-gene trimming was later associated with a missense DCLRE1C variant. Analyzed later, most CMV-associated TCR beta chains appeared HLA-restricted. Diagnosis of cytomegalovirus status made by the classifier reportedly showed high specificity and sensitivity.

Sequencing was performed on PBMCs. The origin of this receptor is a woman in her 70s in good health and CMV-seropositive. The gene calls are TRBV7-2 and TRBJ2-7; 9 nucleotides agree with TRBD2. In DNA form, the CDR3 reads TGTGCCAGCAGCTTAGCGCCTGTGTTGGCGGGAGGGCCGGTCGAGCAGTACTTC. It yields the protein CASSLAPVLAGGPVEQYF.